This T cell receptor beta chain was retrieved from a study of beta chain features in type 1 diabetes. V was clipped by 6 bases and J by 4 bases; unmatched bases: 17. The length of the CDR3 is 18 residues. From germline, CDR1 is SGHTA and CDR2 FQGNSA. Reverse transcription of all isolated RNA meant that expressed TCRB transcripts were sequenced. The assay was immunoSEQ multiplex PCR, and TCRdb's table has in-frame clones only and misses some. The data contain around 350,000 clones, roughly 13% of them singletons. This clone showed up just a few times. The sample taken for sequencing was naive CD4+ T cells from blood. The TCR originated in a man aged 18 to 29 in good health. V and J are TRBV7-2 and TRBJ2-5, with TRBD2 matching over 10 bases. DNA for the CDR3: TGTGCCAGCAGGAGGAGTGTCCTAGCGGGAGTTTCGAGAGAGACCCAGTACTTC. This gives the protein CASRRSVLAGVSRETQYF.